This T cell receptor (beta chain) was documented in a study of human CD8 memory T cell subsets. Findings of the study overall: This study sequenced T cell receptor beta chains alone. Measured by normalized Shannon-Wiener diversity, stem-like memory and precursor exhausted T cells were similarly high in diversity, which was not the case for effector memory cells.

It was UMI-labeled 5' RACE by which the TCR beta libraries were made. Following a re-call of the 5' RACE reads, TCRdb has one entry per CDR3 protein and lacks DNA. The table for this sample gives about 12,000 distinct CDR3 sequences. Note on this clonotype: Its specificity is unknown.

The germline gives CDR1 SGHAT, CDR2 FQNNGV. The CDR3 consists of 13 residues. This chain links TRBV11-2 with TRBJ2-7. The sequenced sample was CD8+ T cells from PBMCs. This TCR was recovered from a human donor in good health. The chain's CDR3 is CASSLVGSYEQYF.